The 8 T cell receptor beta chains presented below share a single source sample, sequenced in a study of T cell responses to AZD1222 COVID-19 vaccine. Libraries were prepared by immunoSEQ multiplex PCR; TCRdb keeps only in-frame clonotypes and omits some of them. The sample records some 130,000 clones, roughly 89% being singletons. Here the sequenced sample was peripheral blood, taken 28 days after the second AZD1222 dose. The receptors stem from an adult who received the AZD1222 COVID-19 vaccine.

V gene TRBV5-4 combines with J gene TRBJ1-2; D not certain. The CDR3 has 13 amino acids. From germline, CDR1 is SGHNT and CDR2 YYREEE (reference sequence). V lost 4 bases to trimming and J lost 7 bases, with 14 bases between them. The CDR3 nucleotides read TGTGCCAGCAGCCGACAAACAGCTTTTGGCTACACCTTC. Translation: CASSRQTAFGYTF.

The V and J genes are TRBV10-3 and TRBJ1-5; TRBD1 is a possible D gene (5 bases). Germline CDR1 is ENHRY and CDR2 is SYGVKD. This CDR3 is built from 15 residues. V was cut by 0 bases and J by 6 bases, with 12 bases left in between. In nucleotides, the CDR3 is TGTGCCATCAGTGAGTCTCGGGGCGCCGGTCAGCCCCAGCATTTT. It specifies CAISESRGAGQPQHF.

The V and J genes are TRBV20-1 and TRBJ2-2, with D unresolved. Germline V gene data show CDR1 as DFQATT and CDR2 as SNEGSKA (reference sequence). Trimming removed 3 bases from V and 4 bases from J, with 12 bases in between. CDR3 length: 14 residues. The CDR3 reads CSASTQSGTGELFF. The CDR3 coding sequence is TGCAGTGCTAGTACACAATCGGGCACCGGGGAGCTGTTTTTT.

The gene calls are TRBV6-6 and TRBJ1-2; D possibly corresponds to TRBD1 (5 bases). The CDR3 sequence is 15 residues long. Germline V gene sequence: CDR1 MNHNY, CDR2 SVGAGI (reference sequence). V gave up 3 bases and J gave up 3 bases, with 14 bases separating them. CDR3 sequence reads: CASSYLEQAYYGYTF. In nucleotides, the CDR3 is TGTGCCAGCAGTTATCTAGAACAGGCTTACTATGGCTACACCTTC.

This chain links TRBV6-4 with TRBJ2-1; 12 bases align to TRBD2. J gave up 7 bases and V 5 bases, and 3 bases lay outside the gene matches. Per germline, CDR1 MRHNA and CDR2 SNTAGT. This CDR3 is built from 14 residues. The DNA for the CDR3 is TGTGCCAGCAGTTCCGGGACTAGCGGGAATGAGCAGTTCTTC. Translation: CASSSGTSGNEQFF.

J is TRBJ2-2 and V is TRBV18, with 7 bases lining up with TRBD1. The CDR3 sequence is 16 residues long. In germline, CDR1 is KGHSH, CDR2 LQKENI. The ends lost 3 bases at V and 2 bases at J; junction bases unmatched: 6. In DNA, the CDR3 is TGTGCCAGCTCACCCCCTGGGACAGCAAACACCGGGGAGCTGTTTTTT. Its translation: CASSPPGTANTGELFF.

Here the CDR3 DNA reads TGTGCCTGGAGTAGGCAGTCCCAGGTGGACATTCAGTACTTC. Translating it yields CAWSRQSQVDIQYF. The genes are TRBV30 and TRBJ2-4; D uncertain. The ends were cut back, 2 bases at V and 8 bases at J, with 16 bases in the middle. The CDR3 has 14 amino acids. Germline assignment: CDR1 GTSNPN and CDR2 SVGIG (reference sequence).

The chain recombines TRBV9 with TRBJ2-1, with a possible D match to TRBD1 (6 bases). The CDR3 is made up of 16 amino acids. V shed 0 bases and J shed 4 bases, with 14 bases lying between them. Germline CDR1 reads SGDLS; CDR2 reads YYNGEE. In DNA form, the CDR3 reads TGTGCCAGCAGCGTAGGAGCCGGGACAACTTACAATGAGCAGTTCTTC. This gives the protein CASSVGAGTTYNEQFF.